This is a list of T cell receptor beta chains from one sample in a study of monozygotic twins with inflammatory bowel disease. TCRdb reprocessed the 5' RACE reads and keeps a single row for each CDR3 protein, giving no DNA. The sample spans 350,000 to 550,000 distinct CDR3 sequences; the ten largest clones claim around 2.4%. Sequencing input: blood. The origin of the receptors is a human donor with ulcerative colitis or Crohn's disease, or a healthy co-twin of an affected twin (not recorded which). Each CDR3 is given with its conserved first and last residue. Each record gives: CDR3 length, J gene, V gene, CDR3 protein.

len: 13
j_gene: TRBJ2-5
v_gene: TRBV29-1
CDR3aa: CSAGTLIQRTQYF

len: 14
j_gene: TRBJ2-2
v_gene: TRBV12-3/TRBV12-4
CDR3aa: CASSSGGMTGELFF

len: 15
j_gene: TRBJ1-1
v_gene: TRBV29-1
CDR3aa: CSPGAPTGIGTEAFF

len: 14
j_gene: TRBJ1-6
v_gene: TRBV6-6
CDR3aa: CASSYRQGESPLHF

len: 16
j_gene: TRBJ2-1
v_gene: TRBV19
CDR3aa: CASSIIGGSSYNEQFF

len: 15
j_gene: TRBJ1-1
v_gene: TRBV5-6
CDR3aa: CASSFITSGGTEAFF

len: 15
j_gene: TRBJ1-4
v_gene: TRBV20-1
CDR3aa: CSARDAAGGREKLFF

len: 17
j_gene: TRBJ2-3
v_gene: TRBV20-1
CDR3aa: CSARKTSGRPSTDTQYF

len: 21
j_gene: TRBJ2-5
v_gene: TRBV4-2
CDR3aa: CASSLPFKVPLAGGPSETQYF

len: 16
j_gene: TRBJ1-4
v_gene: TRBV18
CDR3aa: CASSPPTGTGGEKLFF

len: 15
j_gene: TRBJ2-7
v_gene: TRBV6-1
CDR3aa: CASSAPRLSSYEQYF

len: 17
j_gene: TRBJ2-2
v_gene: TRBV5-1
CDR3aa: CASSLAGGRSGTGELFF

len: 14
j_gene: TRBJ2-7
v_gene: TRBV20-1
CDR3aa: CSAKNDRGTYEQYF

len: 14
j_gene: TRBJ2-1
v_gene: TRBV5-1
CDR3aa: CASSWDSLRDEQFF

len: 16
j_gene: TRBJ2-1
v_gene: TRBV6-2/TRBV6-3
CDR3aa: CASSYDGLAGVYEQFF

len: 16
j_gene: TRBJ1-2
v_gene: TRBV18
CDR3aa: CASSPQIGTGDWGYTF

len: 12
j_gene: TRBJ2-1
v_gene: TRBV5-6
CDR3aa: CASSSLPGEQFF

len: 13
j_gene: TRBJ2-7
v_gene: TRBV10-3
CDR3aa: CAISESQAYEQYF

len: 13
j_gene: TRBJ2-1
v_gene: TRBV7-3
CDR3aa: CASSLSGGNEQFF

len: 15
j_gene: TRBJ1-1
v_gene: TRBV5-1
CDR3aa: CASSLAGNQNTEAFF

len: 13
j_gene: TRBJ1-6
v_gene: TRBV18
CDR3aa: CASSPTDNSPLHF

len: 13
j_gene: TRBJ1-1
v_gene: TRBV7-9
CDR3aa: CASSPIRNTEAFF

len: 13
j_gene: TRBJ1-4
v_gene: TRBV6-5
CDR3aa: CASRMTVNEKLFF

len: 15
j_gene: TRBJ2-1
v_gene: TRBV18
CDR3aa: CASSPPSRATNEQFF

len: 16
j_gene: TRBJ2-3
v_gene: TRBV3-1
CDR3aa: CASSQYQTGATDTQYF

len: 14
j_gene: TRBJ2-7
v_gene: TRBV6-5
CDR3aa: CASSYWEGAYEQYF

len: 15
j_gene: TRBJ2-5
v_gene: TRBV6-1
CDR3aa: CASLWGARSKKTQYF

len: 16
j_gene: TRBJ1-6
v_gene: TRBV6-2/TRBV6-3
CDR3aa: CASSDPATGRNSPLHF

len: 11
j_gene: TRBJ2-1
v_gene: TRBV30
CDR3aa: CAWGLYNEQFF

len: 14
j_gene: TRBJ1-4
v_gene: TRBV3-1
CDR3aa: CASSQRQGLEKLFF

len: 15
j_gene: TRBJ2-1
v_gene: TRBV18
CDR3aa: CASSPGTAPSNEQFF

len: 16
j_gene: TRBJ1-1
v_gene: TRBV7-6
CDR3aa: CASSLGQGALGTEAFF

len: 15
j_gene: TRBJ2-7
v_gene: TRBV19
CDR3aa: CASTELEPHLGEQYF

len: 14
j_gene: TRBJ1-2
v_gene: TRBV4-1
CDR3aa: CASSPDGQGDGYTF

len: 13
j_gene: TRBJ2-7
v_gene: TRBV12-3/TRBV12-4
CDR3aa: CASSIGQSYEQYF

len: 14
j_gene: TRBJ2-3
v_gene: TRBV5-1
CDR3aa: CASSLEQLTDTQYF

len: 20
j_gene: TRBJ2-1
v_gene: TRBV6-2/TRBV6-3
CDR3aa: CASSHSLFDRGPTLYNEQFF

len: 17
j_gene: TRBJ2-3
v_gene: TRBV3-1
CDR3aa: CASSQGESGGLTDTQYF

len: 15
j_gene: TRBJ1-2
v_gene: TRBV12-3/TRBV12-4
CDR3aa: CASSLRQGRNYGYTF

len: 15
j_gene: TRBJ1-1
v_gene: TRBV5-1
CDR3aa: CASSLEGSRNTEAFF

len: 17
j_gene: TRBJ2-1
v_gene: TRBV7-2
CDR3aa: CASSLFFGGSSCNEQFF

len: 13
j_gene: TRBJ1-6
v_gene: TRBV7-2
CDR3aa: CASSLEVSSPLHF